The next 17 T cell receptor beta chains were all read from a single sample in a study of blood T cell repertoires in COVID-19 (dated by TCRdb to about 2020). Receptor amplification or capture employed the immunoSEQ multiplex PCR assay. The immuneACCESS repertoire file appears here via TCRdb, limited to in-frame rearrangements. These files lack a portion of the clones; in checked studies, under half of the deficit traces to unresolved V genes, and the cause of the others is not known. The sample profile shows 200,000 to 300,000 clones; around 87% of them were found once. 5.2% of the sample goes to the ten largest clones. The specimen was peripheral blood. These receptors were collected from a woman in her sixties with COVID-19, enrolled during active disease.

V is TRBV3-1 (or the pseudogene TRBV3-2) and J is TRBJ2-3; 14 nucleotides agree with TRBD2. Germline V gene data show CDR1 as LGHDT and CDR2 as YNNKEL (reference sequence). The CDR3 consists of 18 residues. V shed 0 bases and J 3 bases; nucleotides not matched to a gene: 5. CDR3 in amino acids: CASSQERLAGGRTDTQYF. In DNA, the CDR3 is TGTGCCAGCAGCCAAGAAAGACTAGCGGGAGGGCGAACAGATACGCAGTATTTT.

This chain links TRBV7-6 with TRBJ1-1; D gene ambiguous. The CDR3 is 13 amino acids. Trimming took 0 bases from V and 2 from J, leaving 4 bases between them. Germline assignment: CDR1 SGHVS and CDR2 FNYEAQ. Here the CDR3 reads CASSLATNTEAFF. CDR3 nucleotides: TGTGCCAGCAGCTTAGCGACTAACACTGAAGCTTTCTTT.

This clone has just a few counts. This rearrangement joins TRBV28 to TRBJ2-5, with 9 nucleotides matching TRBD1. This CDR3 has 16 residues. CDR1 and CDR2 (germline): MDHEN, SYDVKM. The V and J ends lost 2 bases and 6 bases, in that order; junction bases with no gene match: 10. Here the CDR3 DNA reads TGTGCCAGCAGTTTACCCGGGACAGGGACGGGAAAGACCCAGTACTTC. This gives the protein CASSLPGTGTGKTQYF.

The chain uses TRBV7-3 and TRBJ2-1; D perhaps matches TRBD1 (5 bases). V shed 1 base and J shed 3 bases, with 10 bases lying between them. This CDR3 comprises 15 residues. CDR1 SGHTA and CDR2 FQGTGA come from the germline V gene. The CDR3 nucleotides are TGTGCCAGCAGCTTAAATGGCAGGGACTACAATGAGCAGTTCTTC. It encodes CASSLNGRDYNEQFF.

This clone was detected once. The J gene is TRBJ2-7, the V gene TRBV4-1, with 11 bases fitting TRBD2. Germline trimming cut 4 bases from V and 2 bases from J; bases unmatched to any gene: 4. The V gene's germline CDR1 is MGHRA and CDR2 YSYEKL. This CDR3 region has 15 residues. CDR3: CASSPTSGGAYEQYF. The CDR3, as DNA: TGCGCCAGCAGCCCCACTAGCGGGGGAGCCTACGAGCAGTACTTC.

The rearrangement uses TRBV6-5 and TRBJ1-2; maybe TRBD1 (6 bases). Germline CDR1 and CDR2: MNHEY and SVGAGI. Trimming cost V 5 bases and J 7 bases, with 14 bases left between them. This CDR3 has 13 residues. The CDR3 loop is CASSTTGSSGYTF. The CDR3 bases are TGTGCCAGCAGTACAACAGGGTCCTCTGGCTACACCTTC.

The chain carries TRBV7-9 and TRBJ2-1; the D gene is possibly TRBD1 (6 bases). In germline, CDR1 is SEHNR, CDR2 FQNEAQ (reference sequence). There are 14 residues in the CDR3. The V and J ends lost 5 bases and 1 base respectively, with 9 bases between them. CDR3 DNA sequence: TGTGCCAGCAGCCAGGGGAATTCCTACAATGAGCAGTTCTTC. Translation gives CASSQGNSYNEQFF. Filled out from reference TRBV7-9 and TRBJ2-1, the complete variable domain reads DTGVSQNPRHKITKRGQNVTFRCDPISEHNRLYWYRQTLGQGPEFLTYFQNEAQLEKSRLLSDRFSAERPKGSFSTLEIQRTEQGDSAMYLCASSQGNSYNEQFFGPGTRLTVL.

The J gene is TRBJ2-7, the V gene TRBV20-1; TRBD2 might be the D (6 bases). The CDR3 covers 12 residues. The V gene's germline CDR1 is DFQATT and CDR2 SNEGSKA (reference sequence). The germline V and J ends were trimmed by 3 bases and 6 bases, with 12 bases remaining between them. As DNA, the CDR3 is TGCAGTGCTAGTCAGCGGGCGGTCGAGCAGTACTTC. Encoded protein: CSASQRAVEQYF.

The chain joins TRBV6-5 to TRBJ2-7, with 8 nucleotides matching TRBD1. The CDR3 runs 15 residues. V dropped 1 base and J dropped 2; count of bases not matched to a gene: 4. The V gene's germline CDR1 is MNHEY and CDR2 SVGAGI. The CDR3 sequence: CASSYYGTGTYEQYF. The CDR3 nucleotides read TGTGCCAGCAGTTACTATGGGACAGGAACCTACGAGCAGTACTTC.

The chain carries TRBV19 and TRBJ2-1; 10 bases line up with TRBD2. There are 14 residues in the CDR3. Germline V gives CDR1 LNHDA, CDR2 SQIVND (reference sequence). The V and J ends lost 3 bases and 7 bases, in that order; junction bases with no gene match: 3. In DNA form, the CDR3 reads TGTGCCAGTAGTATGAGCGGGAGGGTTAATGAGCAGTTCTTC. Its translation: CASSMSGRVNEQFF. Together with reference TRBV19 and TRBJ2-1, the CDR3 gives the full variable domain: DGGITQSPKYLFRKEGQNVTLSCEQNLNHDAMYWYRQDPGQGLRLIYYSQIVNDFQKGDIAEGYSVSREKKESFPLTVTSAQKNPTAFYLCASSMSGRVNEQFFGPGTRLTVL.

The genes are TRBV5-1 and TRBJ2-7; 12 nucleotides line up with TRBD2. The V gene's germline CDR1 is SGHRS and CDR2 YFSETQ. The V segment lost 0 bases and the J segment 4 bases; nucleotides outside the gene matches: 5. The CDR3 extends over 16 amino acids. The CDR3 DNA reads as TGCGCCAGCAGCTTGGTGACTAGCGGGAGATTGTACGAGCAGTACTTC. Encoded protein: CASSLVTSGRLYEQYF.

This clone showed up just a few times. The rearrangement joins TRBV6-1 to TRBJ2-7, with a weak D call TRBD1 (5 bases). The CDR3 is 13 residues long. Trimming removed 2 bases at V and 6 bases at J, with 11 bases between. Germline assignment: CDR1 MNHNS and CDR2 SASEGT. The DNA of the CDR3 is TGTGCCAGCAGTGAATGGGGCAGGGCCGAGCAGTACTTC. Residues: CASSEWGRAEQYF.

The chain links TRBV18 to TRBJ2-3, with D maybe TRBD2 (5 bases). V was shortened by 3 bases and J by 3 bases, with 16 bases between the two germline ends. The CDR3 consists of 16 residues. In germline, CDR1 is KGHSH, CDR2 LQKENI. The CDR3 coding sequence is TGTGCCAGCTCACCCGGTGGCGGAGGAGTAACAGATACGCAGTATTTT. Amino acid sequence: CASSPGGGGVTDTQYF.

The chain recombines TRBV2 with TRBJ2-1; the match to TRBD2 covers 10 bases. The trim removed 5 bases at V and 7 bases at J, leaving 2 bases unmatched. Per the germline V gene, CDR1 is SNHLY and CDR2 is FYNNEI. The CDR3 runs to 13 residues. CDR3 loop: CASSSGRVNEQFF. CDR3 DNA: TGTGCCAGCAGTAGCGGGAGGGTTAATGAGCAGTTCTTC.

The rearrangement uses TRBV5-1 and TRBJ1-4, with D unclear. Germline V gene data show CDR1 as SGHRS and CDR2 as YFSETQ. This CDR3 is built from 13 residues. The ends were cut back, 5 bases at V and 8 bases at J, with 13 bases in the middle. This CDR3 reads CASSLPGSEKLFF. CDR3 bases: TGCGCCAGCAGTTTGCCCGGGTCCGAAAAACTGTTTTTT. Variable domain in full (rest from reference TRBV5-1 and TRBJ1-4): KAGVTQTPRYLIKTRGQQVTLSCSPISGHRSVSWYQQTPGQGLQFLFEYFSETQRNKGNFPGRFSGRQFSNSRSEMNVSTLELGDSALYLCASSLPGSEKLFFGSGTQLSVL.

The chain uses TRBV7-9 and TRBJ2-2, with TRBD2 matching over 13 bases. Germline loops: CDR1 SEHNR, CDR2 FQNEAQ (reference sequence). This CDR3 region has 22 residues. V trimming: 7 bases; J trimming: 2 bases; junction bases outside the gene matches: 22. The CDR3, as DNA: TGTGCCAGCACCATGCATATGGGGACTAGCGGGAAACTACTGCCAAACACCGGGGAGCTGTTTTTT. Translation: CASTMHMGTSGKLLPNTGELFF.

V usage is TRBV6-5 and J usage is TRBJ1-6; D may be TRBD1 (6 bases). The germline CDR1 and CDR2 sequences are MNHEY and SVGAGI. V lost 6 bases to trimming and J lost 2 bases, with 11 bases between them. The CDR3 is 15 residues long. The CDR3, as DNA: TGTGCCAGCAGGAGGGGGATCACCTATAATTCACCCCTCCACTTT. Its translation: CASRRGITYNSPLHF.